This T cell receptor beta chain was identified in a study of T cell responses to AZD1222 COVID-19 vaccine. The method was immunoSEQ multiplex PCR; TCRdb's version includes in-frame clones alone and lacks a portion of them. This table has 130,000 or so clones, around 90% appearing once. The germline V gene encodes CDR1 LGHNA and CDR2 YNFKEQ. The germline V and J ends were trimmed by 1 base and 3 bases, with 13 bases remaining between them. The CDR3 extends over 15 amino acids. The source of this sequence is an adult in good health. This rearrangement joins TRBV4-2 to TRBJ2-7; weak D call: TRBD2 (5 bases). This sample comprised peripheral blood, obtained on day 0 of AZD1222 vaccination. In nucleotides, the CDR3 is TGTGCCAGCAGCCAAGGCTCGGGAAACCACTACGAGCAGTACTTC. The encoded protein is CASSQGSGNHYEQYF.